Listed here are 20 T cell receptor beta chains from one sample, sequenced in a study of blood T cell repertoires in COVID-19. Sequenced by immunoSEQ multiplex PCR; TCRdb stores in-frame clones only, minus some. The table has 150,000 to 200,000 clones, over 70% seen once; the top ten hold roughly 4.9%. Source material: PBMCs or T cells enriched from blood (not recorded which). These receptors were obtained from a man in his 70s who had been exposed to COVID-19.

The chain has TRBV10-3 and TRBJ2-7; D is ambiguous. CDR1 is ENHRY and CDR2 is SYGVKD in the germline V gene. The CDR3 runs to 13 residues. Trimming took off 7 bases at V and 2 bases at J, with 12 bases between the two ends. CDR3 DNA sequence: TGTGCCATCACACGGAGCCCTGCCTACGAGCAGTACTTC. Its protein is CAITRSPAYEQYF.

This chain uses TRBV6-6 with TRBJ1-1; D gene ambiguous. Trimming cost V 5 bases and J 6 bases, with 16 bases left between them. The CDR3 extends over 14 amino acids. Germline V gene lookup returns CDR1 MNHNY and CDR2 SVGAGI (reference sequence). The CDR3, as DNA: TGTGCCAGCAGTCCCCGTGGCCGGGGTGCTGAAGCTTTCTTT. Protein product: CASSPRGRGAEAFF.

The rearrangement joins TRBV2 to TRBJ2-5; 11 bases line up with TRBD2. CDR1 is SNHLY and CDR2 is FYNNEI in the germline V gene. Trimming cost V 3 bases and J 3 bases; bases outside gene matches: 6. The CDR3 loop spans 16 amino acids. In DNA, the CDR3 is TGTGCCAGCAGTGATAACGGACTAGCGGGCAAAGAGACCCAGTACTTC. Translating it yields CASSDNGLAGKETQYF.

This clone was seen a few times. The chain links TRBV28 to TRBJ1-6, with 8 bases lining up with TRBD1. The V and J ends lost 5 bases and 2 bases, in that order; junction bases with no gene match: 11. This CDR3 spans 18 amino acids. Looked up from germline, CDR1 is MDHEN and CDR2 is SYDVKM. DNA of the CDR3: TGTGCCAGCAGTCCTCTAGGGGACAGGATCGCCTATAATTCACCCCTCCACTTT. Translating gives CASSPLGDRIAYNSPLHF.

This chain joins TRBV19 and TRBJ1-5; maybe TRBD1 (6 bases). Trimming took 2 bases from V and 7 from J, leaving 18 bases between them. Germline loops: CDR1 LNHDA, CDR2 SQIVND (reference sequence). This CDR3 is built from 16 residues. The CDR3 reads CASSINPQGIYQPQHF. The CDR3 DNA reads as TGTGCCAGTAGTATAAACCCCCAGGGGATATACCAGCCCCAGCATTTT.

This clone appeared a single time. The chain combines TRBV5-4 with TRBJ2-1, with 9 bases identical to TRBD2. The V segment lost 2 bases and the J segment 5 bases; nucleotides outside the gene matches: 8. The CDR3 spans 16 residues. The germline gives CDR1 SGHNT, CDR2 YYREEE (reference sequence). The chain's CDR3 is CASSLRAGGPNNEQFF. DNA for the CDR3: TGTGCCAGCAGCTTACGGGCGGGGGGGCCTAACAATGAGCAGTTCTTC.

The chain links TRBV2 to TRBJ2-5; D may be TRBD1 (5 bases). The CDR3 extends over 15 amino acids. Per germline, CDR1 SNHLY and CDR2 FYNNEI. Trimming removed 3 bases from V and 5 bases from J, with 16 bases in between. CDR3 residues: CASSEKGRDWETQYF. CDR3 coding DNA: TGTGCCAGCAGTGAGAAGGGGCGCGACTGGGAGACCCAGTACTTC.

The V call is TRBV4-2, the J call TRBJ2-5, with 9 nucleotides matching TRBD2. The CDR3 has 17 amino acids. With 1 base clipped from V and 2 bases from J, the junction kept 8 bases outside the gene matches. Germline CDR1 reads LGHNA; CDR2 reads YNFKEQ. CDR3 DNA sequence: TGTGCCAGCAGCCAAGGGCGGGGGGGCGTCGTACAAGAGACCCAGTACTTC. This translates into CASSQGRGGVVQETQYF.

The CDR3 region is CASSFEGQGPQHF. Here the CDR3 DNA reads TGTGCCAGCAGTTTCGAAGGACAGGGGCCCCAGCATTTT. This chain links TRBV27 with TRBJ1-5; 8 bases fit TRBD1. There are 13 residues in the CDR3. Germline assignment: CDR1 MNHEY and CDR2 SMNVEV (reference sequence). V was clipped by 3 bases and J by 9 bases; unmatched bases: 4.

The J gene is TRBJ1-2, the V gene TRBV5-5; D perhaps matches TRBD1 (5 bases). The germline V gene has CDR1 SGHKS and CDR2 YYEKEE (reference sequence). Trimming left V 3 bases short and J 1 base short, with 13 bases between. The CDR3 extends over 15 amino acids. This CDR3 reads CASSSDTADNYGYTF. In DNA form, the CDR3 reads TGTGCCAGCAGCTCGGACACCGCCGATAACTATGGCTACACCTTC.

The V call is TRBV24-1, the J call TRBJ2-5; 11 bases agree with TRBD1. The CDR3 has 16 residues. V trimming: 5 bases; J trimming: 4 bases; junction bases outside the gene matches: 8. Germline V gene sequence: CDR1 KGHDR, CDR2 SFDVKD. The CDR3, as DNA: TGTGCCACCAGTGGGGGGGGGACAGGGGGTAGAGAGACCCAGTACTTC. This translates into CATSGGGTGGRETQYF.

This clone occurred many times. This chain joins TRBV9 and TRBJ2-7; 9 nucleotides agree with TRBD1. The CDR3 sequence is 15 residues long. CDR1 is SGDLS, CDR2 YYNGEE, per germline. V shed 1 base and J 5 bases; nucleotides not matched to a gene: 7. The CDR3 DNA reads as TGTGCCAGCAGCGTAACAGGACAGGGGAGCGACGAGCAGTACTTC. This gives the protein CASSVTGQGSDEQYF.

V gene TRBV7-6 combines with J gene TRBJ2-1; 7 bases line up with TRBD1. The junction had 4 bases not matched to a gene; V was cut back by 2 bases and J by 3 bases. Looked up from germline, CDR1 is SGHVS and CDR2 is FNYEAQ. This CDR3 spans 15 amino acids. This CDR3 is CASSLNRQGYNEQFF. The CDR3 DNA sequence: TGTGCCAGCAGCTTAAATCGACAGGGCTACAATGAGCAGTTCTTC.

The V gene is TRBV27, the J gene TRBJ2-1; 9 nucleotides agree with TRBD2. The CDR3 has 15 amino acids. The germline CDR1 and CDR2 sequences are MNHEY and SMNVEV (reference sequence). J gave up 6 bases and V 2 bases, and 5 bases lay outside the gene matches. CDR3 region: CASSLGRGGINEQFF. Written as DNA, the CDR3 is TGTGCCAGCAGTTTAGGGCGGGGGGGAATCAATGAGCAGTTCTTC.

The chain has TRBV5-5 and TRBJ2-3; 12 bases line up with TRBD2. Losses at the gene ends were 6 bases for V and 0 bases for J; bases not matched to a gene: 2. Germline assignment: CDR1 SGHKS and CDR2 YYEKEE (reference sequence). CDR3 length: 15 residues. DNA for the CDR3: TGTGCCAGCAACCTAGCGGGGGGGAGCACAGATACGCAGTATTTT. Translation gives CASNLAGGSTDTQYF.

The chain has TRBV30 and TRBJ2-7, with 9 bases matching TRBD1. Germline V gene data show CDR1 as GTSNPN and CDR2 as SVGIG (reference sequence). After removal of 2 bases from V and 3 bases from J, the junction contained 8 bases not matched to a gene. The CDR3 runs 15 residues. CDR3 residues: CAWSFRDRAFYEQYF. DNA of the CDR3: TGTGCCTGGAGTTTCCGGGACAGGGCCTTCTACGAGCAGTACTTC.

V and J are TRBV29-1 and TRBJ1-2; no clear D. In germline, CDR1 is SQVTM, CDR2 ANQGSEA. The germline V and J ends were trimmed by 1 base and 8 bases, with 11 bases remaining between them. The CDR3 is made up of 12 amino acids. CDR3 bases: TGCAGCGTTGAAGTCGAGGGAGGGGGCTACACCTTC. This encodes CSVEVEGGGYTF.

The V gene is TRBV3-1 (or the pseudogene TRBV3-2), the J gene TRBJ1-1; D is possibly TRBD1 (5 bases). Trimming took off 1 base at V and 5 bases at J, with 11 bases between the two ends. The germline V gene has CDR1 LGHDT and CDR2 YNNKEL (reference sequence). The CDR3 contains 14 residues. The CDR3 nucleotides read TGTGCCAGCAGCCAAGGGCTCGGGGGGACTGAAGCTTTCTTT. This encodes CASSQGLGGTEAFF.

V is TRBV19 and J is TRBJ1-5; perhaps TRBD1 as D (6 bases). The germline gives CDR1 LNHDA, CDR2 SQIVND (reference sequence). The CDR3 contains 16 residues. V lost 5 bases to trimming and J lost 4 bases, with 18 bases between them. The CDR3 bases are TGTGCCAGTAGTCCCCAGGACAGAATTAGTAATCAGCCCCAGCATTTT. Amino acids: CASSPQDRISNQPQHF.

This chain uses TRBV3-1 (or the pseudogene TRBV3-2) with TRBJ2-7, with TRBD2 identical over 12 bases. The CDR3 consists of 17 residues. V lost 3 bases to trimming and J lost 2 bases; unmatched junction nucleotides: 8. Germline CDR1 reads LGHDT; CDR2 reads YNNKEL (reference sequence). This CDR3 is CASSQETSGSLTYEQYF. In nucleotides, the CDR3 is TGTGCCAGCAGCCAGGAGACTAGCGGGAGCCTCACCTACGAGCAGTACTTC.